Listed here are 2 T cell receptor beta chains from one sample, sequenced in a study of post-analysis software for immune sequencing data. Sequencing libraries made from TCR beta cDNA carried unique molecular identifiers. TCRdb re-called the PCR reads through MiXCR, storing one row per CDR3 protein. The sample lists 150,000 to 200,000 distinct CDR3 sequences, about 36% occurring once. This specimen consisted of blood, obtained after autologous hematopoietic stem cell transplantation. Source of these receptors: a girl aged 10-17 years with multiple sclerosis.

This clonotype was counted many times. The rearrangement joins TRBV6-6 to TRBJ2-7, with TRBD1 identical over 9 bases. CDR1 is MNHNY and CDR2 is SVGAGI in the germline V gene (reference sequence). The CDR3 totals 14 residues. The trim removed 5 bases at V and 4 bases at J, leaving 6 bases unmatched. CDR3 sequence reads: CASSTGTGWYEQYF. The CDR3 nucleotides read TGTGCCAGCAGTACCGGGACAGGGTGGTACGAGCAGTACTTC.

Comment on this clonotype: A single base separates this from a much larger clone, so it may be a read error. This rearrangement joins TRBV10-3 to TRBJ2-1, with a possible D match to TRBD2 (5 bases). Germline-derived CDR1 and CDR2 are ENHRY and SYGVKD. The CDR3 is 16 amino acids. Trimming shortened V by 0 bases and J by 7 bases, and 16 bases separated the two germline ends. The CDR3 DNA is TGTGCCATCAGTGAGTCGGTAGTAGACCGAGGGAATGAGCAGTTCTTC. Protein sequence: CAISESVVDRGNEQFF.